Below, one T cell receptor (beta chain) is given with its context. Its cognate antigen is unknown. Survey-level resolution applied to immunoSEQ assay v3.0. TCRdb keeps only in-frame clones here, not all; method: immunoSEQ multiplex PCR. The sample carries about 48,000 clones, about 86% recorded once. The sample is drawn from a study of long-term antiretroviral therapy in people with HIV. Whole-study results and caveats: Diversity measured after ART increased yet remained under transplant donor controls.

Sample: unsorted PBMCs, taken 0.8 years after starting antiretroviral therapy. The receptor's source is a woman aged 18-29 years with HIV.

The DNA for the CDR3 is TGTGCCAGCTCATCCTGGGAGGGGGCAGCCGGGCGGAATCGCAATCAGCCCCAGCATTTT. Translating it yields CASSSWEGAAGRNRNQPQHF. The V call is TRBV11-3, the J call TRBJ1-5; 7 nucleotides line up with TRBD1. The CDR3 is 20 residues long. Losses at the gene ends were 8 bases for V and 2 bases for J; bases not matched to a gene: 24. Per the germline V gene, CDR1 is SGHNT and CDR2 is YENEEA.